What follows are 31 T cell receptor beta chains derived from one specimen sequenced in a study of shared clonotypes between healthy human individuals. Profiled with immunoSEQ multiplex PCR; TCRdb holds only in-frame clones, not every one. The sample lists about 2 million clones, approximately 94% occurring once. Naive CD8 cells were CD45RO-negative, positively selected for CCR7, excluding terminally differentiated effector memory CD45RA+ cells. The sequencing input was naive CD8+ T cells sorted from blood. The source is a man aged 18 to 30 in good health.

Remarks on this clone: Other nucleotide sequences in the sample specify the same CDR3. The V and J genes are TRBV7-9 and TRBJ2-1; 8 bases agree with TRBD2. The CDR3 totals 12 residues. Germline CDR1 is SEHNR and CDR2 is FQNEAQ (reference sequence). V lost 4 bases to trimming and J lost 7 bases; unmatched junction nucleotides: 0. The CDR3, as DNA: TGTGCCAGCAGCTCTAGCGGGAATGAGCAGTTCTTC. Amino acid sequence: CASSSSGNEQFF.

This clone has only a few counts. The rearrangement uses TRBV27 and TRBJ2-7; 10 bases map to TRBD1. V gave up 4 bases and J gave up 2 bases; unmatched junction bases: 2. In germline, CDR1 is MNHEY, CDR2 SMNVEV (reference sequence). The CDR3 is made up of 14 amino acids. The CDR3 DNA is TGTGCCAGCAGTTGGGGGACAGGGGCCTACGAGCAGTACTTC. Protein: CASSWGTGAYEQYF.

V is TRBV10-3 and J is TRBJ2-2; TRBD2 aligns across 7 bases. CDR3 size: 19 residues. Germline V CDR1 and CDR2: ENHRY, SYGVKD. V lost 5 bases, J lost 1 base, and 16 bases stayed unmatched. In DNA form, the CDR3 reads TGTGCCATCAGTTTCCCCTCCCAGGGAGGGGCTGTGAACACCGGGGAGCTGTTTTTT. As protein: CAISFPSQGGAVNTGELFF.

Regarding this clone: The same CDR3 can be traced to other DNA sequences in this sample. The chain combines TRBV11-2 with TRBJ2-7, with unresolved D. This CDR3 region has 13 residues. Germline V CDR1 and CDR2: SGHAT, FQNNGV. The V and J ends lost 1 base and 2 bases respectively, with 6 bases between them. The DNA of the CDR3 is TGTGCCAGCAGCTTAGCGGTCACCTACGAGCAGTACTTC. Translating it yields CASSLAVTYEQYF.

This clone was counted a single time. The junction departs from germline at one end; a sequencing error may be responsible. DNA of the CDR3: TGTGCTAGCAGCTTATCTGCAGGGGACGGCGAGCAGTACTTC. The encoded protein is CASSLSAGDGEQYF. This rearrangement joins TRBV7-7 to TRBJ2-7; a weak D match, TRBD1 (6 bases). From germline, CDR1 is SSHAT and CDR2 FNYEAQ (reference sequence). The CDR3 is made up of 14 amino acids. Full variable domain (outside the CDR3, taken from reference TRBV7-7 and TRBJ2-7): GAGVSQSPRYKVTKRGQDVTLRCDPISSHATLYWYQQALGQGPEFLTYFNYEAQPDKSGLPSDRFSAERPEGSISTLTIQRTEQRDSAMYRCASSLSAGDGEQYFGPGTRLTVT.

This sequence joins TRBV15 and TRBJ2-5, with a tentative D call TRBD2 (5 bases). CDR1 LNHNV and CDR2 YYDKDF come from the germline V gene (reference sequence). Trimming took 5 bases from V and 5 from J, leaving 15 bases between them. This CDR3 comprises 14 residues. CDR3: CATSFRGQVETQYF. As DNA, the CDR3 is TGTGCCACCAGCTTTCGCGGGCAGGTTGAGACCCAGTACTTC.

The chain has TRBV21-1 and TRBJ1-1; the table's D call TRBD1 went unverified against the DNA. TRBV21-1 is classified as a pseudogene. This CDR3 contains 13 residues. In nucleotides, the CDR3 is TGTGCCAGCAGCTGGGGACAGAGGGCTGAAGCTTTCTTT. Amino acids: CASSWGQRAEAFF.

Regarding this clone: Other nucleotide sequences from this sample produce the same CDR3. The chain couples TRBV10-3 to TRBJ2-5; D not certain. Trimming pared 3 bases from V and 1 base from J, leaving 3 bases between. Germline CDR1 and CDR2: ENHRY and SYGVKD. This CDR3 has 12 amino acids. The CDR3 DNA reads TGTGCCATCAGTGACATCCAAGAGACCCAGTACTTC. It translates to CAISDIQETQYF.

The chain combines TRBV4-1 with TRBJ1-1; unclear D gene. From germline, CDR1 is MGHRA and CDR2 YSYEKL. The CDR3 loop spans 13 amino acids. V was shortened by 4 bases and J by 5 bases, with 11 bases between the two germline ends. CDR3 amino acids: CASSPRVETEAFF. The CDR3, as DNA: TGCGCCAGCAGCCCTCGGGTAGAGACTGAAGCTTTCTTT.

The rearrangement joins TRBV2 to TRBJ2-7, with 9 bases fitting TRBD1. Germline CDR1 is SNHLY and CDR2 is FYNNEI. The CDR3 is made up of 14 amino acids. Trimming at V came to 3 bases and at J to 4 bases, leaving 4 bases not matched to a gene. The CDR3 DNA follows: TGTGCCAGCAGTGAGGGGACAGGGATGTACGAGCAGTACTTC. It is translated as CASSEGTGMYEQYF.

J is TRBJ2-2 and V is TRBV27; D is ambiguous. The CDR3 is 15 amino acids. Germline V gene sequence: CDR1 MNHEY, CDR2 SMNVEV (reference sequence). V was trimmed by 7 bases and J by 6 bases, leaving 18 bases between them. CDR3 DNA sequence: TGTGCCAGCATGGCAGTCTCCACGGTCGCCGGGGAGCTGTTTTTT. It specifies CASMAVSTVAGELFF.

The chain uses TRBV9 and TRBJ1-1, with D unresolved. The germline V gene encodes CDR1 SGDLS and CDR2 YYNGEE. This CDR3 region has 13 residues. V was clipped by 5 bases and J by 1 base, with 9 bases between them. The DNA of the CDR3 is TGTGCCAGCAGTCCCTCGGAGAACACTGAAGCTTTCTTT. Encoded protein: CASSPSENTEAFF.

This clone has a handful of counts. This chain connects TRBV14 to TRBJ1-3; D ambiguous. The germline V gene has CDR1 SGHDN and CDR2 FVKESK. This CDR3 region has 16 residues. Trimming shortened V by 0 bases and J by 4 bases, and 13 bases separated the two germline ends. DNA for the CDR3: TGTGCCAGCAGCCAAGATACCGAGGGTTCGGGAAACACCATATATTTT. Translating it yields CASSQDTEGSGNTIYF. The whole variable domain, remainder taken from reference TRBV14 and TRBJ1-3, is EAGVTQFPSHSVIEKGQTVTLRCDPISGHDNLYWYRRVMGKEIKFLLHFVKESKQDESGMPNNRFLAERTGGTYSTLKVQPAELEDSGVYFCASSQDTEGSGNTIYFGEGSWLTVV.

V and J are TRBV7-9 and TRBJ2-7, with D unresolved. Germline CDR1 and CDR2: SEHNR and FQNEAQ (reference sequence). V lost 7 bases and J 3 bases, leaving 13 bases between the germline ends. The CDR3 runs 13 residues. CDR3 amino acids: CASTQLVLYEQYF. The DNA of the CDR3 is TGTGCCAGCACCCAGTTGGTTCTCTACGAGCAGTACTTC.

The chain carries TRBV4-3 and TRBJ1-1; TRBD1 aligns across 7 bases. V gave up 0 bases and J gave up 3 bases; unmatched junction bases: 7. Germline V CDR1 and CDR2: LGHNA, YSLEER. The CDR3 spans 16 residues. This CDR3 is CASSQETGRLDTEAFF. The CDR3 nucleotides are TGCGCCAGCAGCCAAGAGACAGGGAGATTGGACACTGAAGCTTTCTTT.

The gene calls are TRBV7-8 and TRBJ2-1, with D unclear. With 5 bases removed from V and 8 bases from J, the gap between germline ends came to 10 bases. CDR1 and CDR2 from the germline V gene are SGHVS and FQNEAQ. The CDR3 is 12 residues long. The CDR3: CASSLPSYEQFF. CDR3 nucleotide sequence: TGTGCCAGCAGCCTCCCTAGTTATGAGCAGTTCTTC.

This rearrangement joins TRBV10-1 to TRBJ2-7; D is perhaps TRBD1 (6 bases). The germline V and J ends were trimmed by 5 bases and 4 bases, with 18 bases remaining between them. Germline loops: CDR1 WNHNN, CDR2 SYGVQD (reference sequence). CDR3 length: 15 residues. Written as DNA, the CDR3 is TGCGCCAGCAGTACTGATGGGCAGGGGAGATACGAGCAGTACTTC. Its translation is CASSTDGQGRYEQYF.

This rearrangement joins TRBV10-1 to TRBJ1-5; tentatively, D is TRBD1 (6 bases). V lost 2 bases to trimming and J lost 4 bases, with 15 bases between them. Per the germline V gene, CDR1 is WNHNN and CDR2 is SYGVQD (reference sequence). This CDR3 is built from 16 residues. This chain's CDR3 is CASSEPVKGGNQPQHF. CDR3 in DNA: TGCGCCAGCAGTGAGCCAGTCAAGGGGGGTAATCAGCCCCAGCATTTT.

The CDR3 sequence: CASSLQGADPYEQYF. The CDR3 DNA follows: TGTGCCAGCAGTTTACAGGGGGCAGACCCCTACGAGCAGTACTTC. This chain joins TRBV27 and TRBJ2-7; 8 bases match TRBD1. This CDR3 is 15 amino acids long. Germline assignment: CDR1 MNHEY and CDR2 SMNVEV (reference sequence). Trimming removed 2 bases from V and 2 bases from J; junction bases left unmatched: 5.

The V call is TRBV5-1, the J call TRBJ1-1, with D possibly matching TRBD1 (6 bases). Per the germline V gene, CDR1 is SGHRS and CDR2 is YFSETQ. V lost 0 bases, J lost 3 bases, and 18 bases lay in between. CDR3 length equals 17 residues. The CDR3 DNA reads TGCGCCAGCAGCTTGGGACAGGAGGAATTTCGGGACACTGAAGCTTTCTTT. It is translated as CASSLGQEEFRDTEAFF.

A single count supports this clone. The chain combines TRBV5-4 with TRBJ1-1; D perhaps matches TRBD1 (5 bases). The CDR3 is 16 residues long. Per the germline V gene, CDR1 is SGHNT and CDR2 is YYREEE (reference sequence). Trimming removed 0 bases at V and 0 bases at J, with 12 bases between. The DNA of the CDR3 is TGTGCCAGCAGCTTGGCCGGGGGGACCTTGAACACTGAAGCTTTCTTT. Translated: CASSLAGGTLNTEAFF.

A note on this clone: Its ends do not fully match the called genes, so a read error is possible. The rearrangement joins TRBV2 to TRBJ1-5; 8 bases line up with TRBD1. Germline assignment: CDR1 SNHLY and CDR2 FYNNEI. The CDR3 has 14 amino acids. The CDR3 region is CASSGTGREQPQHF. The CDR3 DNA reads TGTGCCAGCAGTGGGACAGGGAGGGAACAGCCCCAGCATTTC. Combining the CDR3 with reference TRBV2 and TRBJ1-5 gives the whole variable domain EPEVTQTPSHQVTQMGQEVILRCVPISNHLYFYWYRQILGQKVEFLVSFYNNEISEKSEIFDDQFSVERPDGSNFTLKIRSTKLEDSAMYFCASSGTGREQPQHFGDGTRLSIL.

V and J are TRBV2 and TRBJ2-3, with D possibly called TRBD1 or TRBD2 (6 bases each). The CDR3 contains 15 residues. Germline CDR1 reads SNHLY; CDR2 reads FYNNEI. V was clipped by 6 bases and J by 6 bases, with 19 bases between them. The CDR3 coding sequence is TGTGCCAGCAGGAGAGGGGGGACTTCCACGGATACGCAGTATTTT. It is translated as CASRRGGTSTDTQYF.

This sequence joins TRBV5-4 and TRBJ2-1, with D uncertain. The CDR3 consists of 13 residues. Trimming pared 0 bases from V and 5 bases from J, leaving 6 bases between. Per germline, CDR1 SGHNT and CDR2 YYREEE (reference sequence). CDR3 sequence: CASSLASDNEQFF. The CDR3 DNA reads TGTGCCAGCAGCTTGGCTTCCGACAATGAGCAGTTCTTC.

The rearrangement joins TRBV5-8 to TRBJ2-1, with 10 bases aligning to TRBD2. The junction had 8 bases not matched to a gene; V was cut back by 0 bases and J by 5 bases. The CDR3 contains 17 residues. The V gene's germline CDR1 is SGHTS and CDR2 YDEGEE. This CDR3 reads CASSLGTSGMSNNEQFF. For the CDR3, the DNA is TGTGCCAGCAGCTTGGGCACTAGCGGGATGAGCAACAATGAGCAGTTCTTC.

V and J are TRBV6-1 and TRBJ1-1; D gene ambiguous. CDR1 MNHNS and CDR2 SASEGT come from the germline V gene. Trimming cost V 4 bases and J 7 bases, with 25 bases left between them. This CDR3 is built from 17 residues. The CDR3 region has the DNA TGTGCCAGCAGTGCTCCGATGGAGTTTACTTTTCCTGGTGAAGCTTTCTTT. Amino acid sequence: CASSAPMEFTFPGEAFF.

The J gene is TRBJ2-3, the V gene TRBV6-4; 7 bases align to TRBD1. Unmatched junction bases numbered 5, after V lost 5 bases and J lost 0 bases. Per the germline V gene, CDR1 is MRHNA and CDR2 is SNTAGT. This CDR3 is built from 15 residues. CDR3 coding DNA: TGTGCCAGCAGTTGGACAGGAGAAAGCACAGATACGCAGTATTTT. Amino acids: CASSWTGESTDTQYF.

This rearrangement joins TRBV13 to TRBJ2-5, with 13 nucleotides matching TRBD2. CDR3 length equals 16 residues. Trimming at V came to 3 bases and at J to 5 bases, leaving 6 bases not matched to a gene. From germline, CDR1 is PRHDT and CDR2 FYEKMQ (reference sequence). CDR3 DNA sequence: TGTGCCAGCAGCTTCGGACTAGCGGGAGTGGTTGAGACCCAGTACTTC. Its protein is CASSFGLAGVVETQYF.

The CDR3 loop reads CASTETGSSYEQYF. The DNA for the CDR3 is TGTGCCAGCACCGAAACGGGCAGCTCCTACGAGCAGTACTTC. V usage is TRBV7-9 and J usage is TRBJ2-7; the D is unclear. The ends were cut back, 7 bases at V and 0 bases at J, with 13 bases in the middle. This CDR3 is 14 amino acids long. Germline CDR1 SEHNR, CDR2 FQNEAQ (reference sequence). The full variable domain, rest sourced from reference TRBV7-9 and TRBJ2-7, is DTGVSQNPRHKITKRGQNVTFRCDPISEHNRLYWYRQTLGQGPEFLTYFQNEAQLEKSRLLSDRFSAERPKGSFSTLEIQRTEQGDSAMYLCASTETGSSYEQYFGPGTRLTVT.

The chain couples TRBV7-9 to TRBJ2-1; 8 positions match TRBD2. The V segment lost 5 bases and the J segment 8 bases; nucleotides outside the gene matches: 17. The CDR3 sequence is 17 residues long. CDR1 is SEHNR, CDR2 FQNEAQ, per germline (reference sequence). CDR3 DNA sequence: TGTGCCAGCAGCCCCACCTTTGGGGCGGGAGGTCGCGATGAGCAGTTCTTC. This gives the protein CASSPTFGAGGRDEQFF.

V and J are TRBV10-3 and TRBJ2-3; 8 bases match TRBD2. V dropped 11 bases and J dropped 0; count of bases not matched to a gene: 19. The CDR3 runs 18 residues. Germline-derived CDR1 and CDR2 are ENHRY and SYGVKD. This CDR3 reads CAVVRDGGDPPSTDTQYF. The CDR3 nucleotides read TGTGCCGTCGTAAGAGACGGGGGGGACCCCCCTAGCACAGATACGCAGTATTTT.